Here is one T cell receptor (beta chain) with its context. The CDR3 sequence is 13 residues long. V was clipped by 3 bases and J by 8 bases, with 13 bases between them. As originally analysed: Cell counts per sample came from amplifying reference gene primers. Generated by immunoSEQ multiplex PCR, the TCRdb table keeps only in-frame clones and is missing some. V and J calls plus clone size are reproduced from that table; the DNA served to infer D and trimming. The sample shows hundreds of thousands of clones, 87% of them seen only once. The data derive from a study of blood T cell repertoires in COVID-19. Background on the study: Acute and convalescent COVID-19 specimens originated in the United States, Italy and Spain. Sources were T cells, B-cell-depleted T cells, or PBMCs; the material itself was cDNA or gDNA.

Sequenced input: peripheral blood. The chain joins TRBV12-3 or TRBV12-4 to TRBJ1-1, with D unresolved. The source of this sequence is a woman between 40 and 55 years old who had recovered from COVID-19. CDR3 in amino acids: CASSLGETLEAFF. The CDR3 DNA reads as TGTGCCAGCAGTTTGGGTGAGACACTCGAAGCTTTCTTT.